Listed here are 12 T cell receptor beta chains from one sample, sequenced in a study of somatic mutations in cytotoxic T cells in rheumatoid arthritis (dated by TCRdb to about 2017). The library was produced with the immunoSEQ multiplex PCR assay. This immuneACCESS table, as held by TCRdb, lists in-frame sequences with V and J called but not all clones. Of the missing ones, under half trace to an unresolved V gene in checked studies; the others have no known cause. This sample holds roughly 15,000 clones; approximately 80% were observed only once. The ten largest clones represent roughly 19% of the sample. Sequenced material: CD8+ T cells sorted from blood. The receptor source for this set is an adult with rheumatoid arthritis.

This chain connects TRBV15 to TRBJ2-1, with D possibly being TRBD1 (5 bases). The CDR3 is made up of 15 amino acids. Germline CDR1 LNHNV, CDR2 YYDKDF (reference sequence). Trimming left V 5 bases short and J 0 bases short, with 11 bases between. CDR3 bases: TGTGCCACCAGCGCAGGGTCGAGCTCCTACAATGAGCAGTTCTTC. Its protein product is CATSAGSSSYNEQFF.

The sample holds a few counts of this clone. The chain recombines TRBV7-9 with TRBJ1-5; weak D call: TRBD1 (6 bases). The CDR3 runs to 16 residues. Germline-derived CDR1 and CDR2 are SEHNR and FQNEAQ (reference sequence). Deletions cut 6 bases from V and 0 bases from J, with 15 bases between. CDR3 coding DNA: TGTGCCAGCAGTCATAAAGGACAGTCTAGCAATCAGCCCCAGCATTTT. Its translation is CASSHKGQSSNQPQHF.

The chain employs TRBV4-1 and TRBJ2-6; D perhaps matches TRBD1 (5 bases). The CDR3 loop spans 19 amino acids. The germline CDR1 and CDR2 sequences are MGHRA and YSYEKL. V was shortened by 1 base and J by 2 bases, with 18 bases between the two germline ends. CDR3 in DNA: TGCGCCAGCAGCCAAGCTCGGATCAGGGAAGGGGCTGGGGCCAACGTCCTGACTTTC. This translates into CASSQARIREGAGANVLTF.

DNA for the CDR3: TGTGCCAGCAGTAGAGGGAGGGAGACCCAGTACTTC. It yields the protein CASSRGRETQYF. The V call is TRBV5-6, the J call TRBJ2-5; D possibly corresponds to TRBD2 (6 bases). The CDR3 totals 12 residues. CDR1 is SGHDT and CDR2 is YYEEEE in the germline V gene. V dropped 5 bases and J dropped 5 bases, with 10 bases sitting between them.

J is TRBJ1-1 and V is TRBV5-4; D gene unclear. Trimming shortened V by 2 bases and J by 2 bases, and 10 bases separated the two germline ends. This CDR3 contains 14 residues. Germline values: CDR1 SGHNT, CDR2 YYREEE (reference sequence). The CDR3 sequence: CASSFSDLNTEAFF. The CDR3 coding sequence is TGTGCCAGCAGCTTTTCGGACCTAAACACTGAAGCTTTCTTT.

The DNA for the CDR3 is TGCGCCAGCAGCGGTGGACAGGGAAATTCACCCCTCCACTTT. The encoded protein is CASSGGQGNSPLHF. V gene TRBV10-1 combines with J gene TRBJ1-6, with TRBD1 matching 8 bases. In germline, CDR1 is WNHNN, CDR2 SYGVQD (reference sequence). V gave up 6 bases and J gave up 7 bases; unmatched junction bases: 5. The CDR3 length is 14 residues.

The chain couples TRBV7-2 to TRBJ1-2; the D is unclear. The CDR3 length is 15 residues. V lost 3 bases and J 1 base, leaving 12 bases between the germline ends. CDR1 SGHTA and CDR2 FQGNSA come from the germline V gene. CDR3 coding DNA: TGTGCCAGCAGCTTTCTTCAGGCCAGTAACTATGGCTACACCTTC. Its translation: CASSFLQASNYGYTF.

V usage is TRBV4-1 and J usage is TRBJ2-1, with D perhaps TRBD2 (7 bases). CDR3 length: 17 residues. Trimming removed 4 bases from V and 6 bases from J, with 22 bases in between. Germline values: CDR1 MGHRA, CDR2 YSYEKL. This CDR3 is CASSRTGAGDGSNEQFF. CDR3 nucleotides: TGCGCCAGCAGCCGCACGGGGGCGGGAGATGGGAGCAATGAGCAGTTCTTC.

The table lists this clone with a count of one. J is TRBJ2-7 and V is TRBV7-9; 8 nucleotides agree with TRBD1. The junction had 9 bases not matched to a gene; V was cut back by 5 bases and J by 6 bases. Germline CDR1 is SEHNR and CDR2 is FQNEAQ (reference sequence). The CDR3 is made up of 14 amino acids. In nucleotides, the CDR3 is TGTGCCAGCAGCCGACAGGGGAATGTTTTCGAGCAGTACTTC. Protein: CASSRQGNVFEQYF.

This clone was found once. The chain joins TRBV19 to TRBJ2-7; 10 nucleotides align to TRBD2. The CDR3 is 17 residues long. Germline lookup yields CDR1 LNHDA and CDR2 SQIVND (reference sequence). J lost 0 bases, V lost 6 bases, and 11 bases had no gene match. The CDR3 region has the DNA TGTGCCAGTAGCAAACTACCGGGACTAGCGTTCTCCTACGAGCAGTACTTC. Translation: CASSKLPGLAFSYEQYF.

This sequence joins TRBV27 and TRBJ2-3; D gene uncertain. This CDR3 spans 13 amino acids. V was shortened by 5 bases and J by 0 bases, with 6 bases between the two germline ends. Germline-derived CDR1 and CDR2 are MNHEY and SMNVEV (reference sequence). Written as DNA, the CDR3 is TGTGCCAGCAGTGGAACTAGCACAGATACGCAGTATTTT. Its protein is CASSGTSTDTQYF.

The CDR3 is CASTRTEGQGDKNIQYF. In nucleotides, the CDR3 is TGTGCCAGCACCCGAACGGAGGGACAGGGGGATAAAAACATTCAGTACTTC. V and J are TRBV25-1 and TRBJ2-4, with TRBD1 matching 11 bases. The V and J ends lost 7 bases and 4 bases, in that order; junction bases with no gene match: 12. CDR1 is MGHDK and CDR2 is SYGVNS in the germline V gene. The CDR3 totals 17 residues.